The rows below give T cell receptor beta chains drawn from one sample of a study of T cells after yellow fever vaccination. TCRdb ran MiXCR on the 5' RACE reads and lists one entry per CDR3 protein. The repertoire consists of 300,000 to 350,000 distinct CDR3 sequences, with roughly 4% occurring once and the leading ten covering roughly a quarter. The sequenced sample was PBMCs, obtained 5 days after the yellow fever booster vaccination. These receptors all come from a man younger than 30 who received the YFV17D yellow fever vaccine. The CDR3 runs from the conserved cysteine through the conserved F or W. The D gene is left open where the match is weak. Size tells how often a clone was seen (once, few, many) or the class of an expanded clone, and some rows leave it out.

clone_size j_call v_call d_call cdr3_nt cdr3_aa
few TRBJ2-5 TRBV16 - TGTGCCAGCAGCCAGGAACAAGAGACCCAGTACTTC CASSQEQETQYF
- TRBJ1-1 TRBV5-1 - TGCGCCAGCAGCTTACGGAAGATGAACACTGAAGCTTTCTTT CASSLRKMNTEAFF
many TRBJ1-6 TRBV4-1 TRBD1 TGCGCCAGCAGCCTGAGGACAGGACGGGTGAATTCACCCCTCCACTTT CASSLRTGRVNSPLHF
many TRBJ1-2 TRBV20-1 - TGCAGTGCCAGCCCTCCGGGGAACCCCACCTATGGCTACACCTTC CSASPPGNPTYGYTF
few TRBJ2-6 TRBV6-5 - TGTGCCAGCAGTTACCTGGGACGGTTCTCTGGGGCCAACGTCCTGACTTTC CASSYLGRFSGANVLTF
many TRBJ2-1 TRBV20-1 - TGCAGTGCTAGGCACAATGAGCAGTTCTTC CSARHNEQFF
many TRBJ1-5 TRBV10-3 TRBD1 TGTGCCATCAGTACAGGGGATCAGCCCCAGCATTTT CAISTGDQPQHF
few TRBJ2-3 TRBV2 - TGTGCCAGCAGCCCCAGAGCCGCGGGCACAGATACGCAGTATTTT CASSPRAAGTDTQYF
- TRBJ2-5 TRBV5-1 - TGCGCCAGCAGTACAGGAGAGTACCAAGAGACCCAGTACTTC CASSTGEYQETQYF
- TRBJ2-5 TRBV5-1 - TGCGCCAGCAGCTTGGCTCTTGGGGGACAAGAGACCCAGTACTTC CASSLALGGQETQYF
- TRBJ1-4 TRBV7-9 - TGTGCCAGCAGCTTAGACGGGACTGTTAATGAAAAACTGTTTTTT CASSLDGTVNEKLFF
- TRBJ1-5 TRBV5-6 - TGTGCCAGCAGCTCGACAGAGACTATTGAGCCCCAGCATTTT CASSSTETIEPQHF
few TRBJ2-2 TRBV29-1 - TGCAGCGTTGCCCCAGGGTACACCGGGGAGCTGTTTTTT CSVAPGYTGELFF
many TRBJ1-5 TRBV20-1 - TGCAGTGCTAGCAATCGGGGCGCCTATAGCAATCAGCCCCAGCATTTT CSASNRGAYSNQPQHF
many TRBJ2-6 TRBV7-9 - TGTGCCAGCAGCTTGGGGCCTGGGGCCAACGTCCTGACTTTC CASSLGPGANVLTF
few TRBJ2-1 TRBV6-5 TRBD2 TGTGCCAGCAGTTACTCCGGGCGGGGGAGTGAGCAGTTCTTC CASSYSGRGSEQFF
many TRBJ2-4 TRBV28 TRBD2 TGTGCCAGCACCGACCCGCCGGGGGGAAACATTCAGTACTTC CASTDPPGGNIQYF
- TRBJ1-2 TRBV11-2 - TGTGCCAGCAGCCCTCTTCACAGGGCTCGGGGTTATCCTAACTATGGCTACACCTTC CASSPLHRARGYPNYGYTF
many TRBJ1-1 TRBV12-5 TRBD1 TGTGCTAGTGCAATACAGGGGCCCACTGAAGCTTTCTTT CASAIQGPTEAFF
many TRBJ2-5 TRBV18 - TGTGCCAGCTCACCCCCCGCGGGAGAGACCCAGTACTTC CASSPPAGETQYF
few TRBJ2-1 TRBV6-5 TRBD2 TGTGCCAGCAGCCCGGGGGGGCCTGAGCAGTTCTTC CASSPGGPEQFF
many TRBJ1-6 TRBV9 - TGTGCCAGCAGCGTAGGGGACGGTAATTCACCCCTCCACTTT CASSVGDGNSPLHF
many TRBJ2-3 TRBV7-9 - TGTGCCAGCAGCTCCCCGGTAGCGTCAGATACGCAGTATTTT CASSSPVASDTQYF
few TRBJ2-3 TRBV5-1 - TGCGCCAGCAGCTGGGACGTGACTACCACAGATACGCAGTATTTT CASSWDVTTTDTQYF
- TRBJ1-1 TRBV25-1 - TGTGCCAGCAGTGATCCCAGACAGGCCAACACTGAAGCTTTCTTT CASSDPRQANTEAFF
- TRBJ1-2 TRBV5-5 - TGTGCCAGCAGCTTGGGATGGGACATATCTACGGGGTTC CASSLGWDISTGF
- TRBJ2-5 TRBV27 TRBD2 TGTGCCAGCAGTTTATATCCCCTAGCGGGGGGGCAAGAGACCCAGTACTTC CASSLYPLAGGQETQYF
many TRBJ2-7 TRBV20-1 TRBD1 TGCAGTGCTGGGACAGGGTGGCAGTACTTC CSAGTGWQYF
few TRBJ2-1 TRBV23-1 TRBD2 TGCGCCAGCAGTCAATCTCGAACAGGGGGACTAGCGGGGGAGGCTAACAATGAGCAGTTCTTC CASSQSRTGGLAGEANNEQFF
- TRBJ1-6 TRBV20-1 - TGCAGTGCGGAAGGGAAACTCGATAATTCACCCCTCCACTTT CSAEGKLDNSPLHF
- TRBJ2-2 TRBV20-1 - TGCAGTGCTAGGTCTGGGGCCGGGGAGCTGTTTTTT CSARSGAGELFF
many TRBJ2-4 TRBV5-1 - TGCGCCAGCAGCTTAACCCCGGGTCTAGCCAAAAACATTCAGTACTTC CASSLTPGLAKNIQYF
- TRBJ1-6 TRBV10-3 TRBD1 TGTGCCATCAGTGACAATGACAGGGGAGGTAATTCACCCCTCCACTTT CAISDNDRGGNSPLHF
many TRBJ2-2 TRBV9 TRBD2 TGTGCCAGCAGCGTAGGTCGCGGGGGGGCACGAACCGGGGAGCTGTTTTTT CASSVGRGGARTGELFF
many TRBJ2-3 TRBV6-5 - TGTGCCAGCAGTTACTCGATCCCAGGATCCCCTATTAGCGGTACGCAGTATTTT CASSYSIPGSPISGTQYF
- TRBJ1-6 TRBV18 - TGTGCCAGCTCACCCTATCCGACCGGCAGAGTTAATTCACCCCTCCACTTT CASSPYPTGRVNSPLHF
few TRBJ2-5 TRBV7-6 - TGTGCCAGCAGCTCGGACTCTTGGAAGACCCAGTACTTC CASSSDSWKTQYF
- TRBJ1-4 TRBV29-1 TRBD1 TGCAGCGCGATGAGGAGGGGGCGGAGGATCTTGGGAGAAAAACTGTTTTTT CSAMRRGRRILGEKLFF
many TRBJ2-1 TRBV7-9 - TGTGCCAGCAGCTGGGGTGGACAGAGCTCCTACAATGAGCAGTTCTTC CASSWGGQSSYNEQFF
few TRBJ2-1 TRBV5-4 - TGTGCCAGCAGCTTTAAGGCAGGAGGACAATACAATGAGCAGTTCTTC CASSFKAGGQYNEQFF
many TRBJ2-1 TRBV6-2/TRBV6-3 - TGTGCCAGCAGGGTTAAGACCCCTAGGTCCCCCTACAATGAGCAGTTCTTC CASRVKTPRSPYNEQFF
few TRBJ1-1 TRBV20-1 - TGCAGTGCTAGGGAGGGCCCCGGGGACACTGAAGCTTTCTTT CSAREGPGDTEAFF
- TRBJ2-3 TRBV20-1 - TGCAGTGCCACGGCGCGGGGATCGACGCAGTATTTT CSATARGSTQYF
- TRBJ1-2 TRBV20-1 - TGCAGTGCTAGAAACAGCCAGTCCGCTTCCACCTTC CSARNSQSASTF
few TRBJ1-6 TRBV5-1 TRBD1 TGCGCCAGCAGCTTGGTCCCCGGACAGGACAATTCACCCCTCCACTTT CASSLVPGQDNSPLHF
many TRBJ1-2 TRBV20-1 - TGCAGTGCTAGTTTACACCCCAGCGCCAACTATGGCTACACCTTC CSASLHPSANYGYTF
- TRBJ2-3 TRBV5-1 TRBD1 TGCGCCAGCAGCTGGACACAGGGGTACGGCACAGATACGCAGTATTTT CASSWTQGYGTDTQYF
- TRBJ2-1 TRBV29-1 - TGCAGCGTTGTTGTTCTAGATCTCAATGAGCAGTTCTTC CSVVVLDLNEQFF
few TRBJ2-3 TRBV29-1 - TGCAGCGTTGGAGCAGATAGCACAGATACGCAGTATTTT CSVGADSTDTQYF
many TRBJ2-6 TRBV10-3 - TGTGCCATCAGAGGGACCGGGGGCCCTGGGGCCAACGTCCTGACTTTC CAIRGTGGPGANVLTF
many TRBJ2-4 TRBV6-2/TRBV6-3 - TGTGCCAGCAGTTATAGTAGAATAGCCAAAAACATTCAGTACTTC CASSYSRIAKNIQYF
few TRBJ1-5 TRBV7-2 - TGTGCCAGCAGCTCAACTTGGGATCAGCCCCAGCATTTT CASSSTWDQPQHF
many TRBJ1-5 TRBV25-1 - TGTGCCAGCAGTCAGACGGATAGCAATCAGCCCCAGCATTTT CASSQTDSNQPQHF
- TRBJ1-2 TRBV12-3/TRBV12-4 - TGTGCCAGCAGCATAACGCGCGGTGATGGCTACACCTTC CASSITRGDGYTF
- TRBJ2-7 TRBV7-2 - TGTGCCAGCAGCTCAGGTCCCCTTTTTGGCTACGAGCAGTACTTC CASSSGPLFGYEQYF